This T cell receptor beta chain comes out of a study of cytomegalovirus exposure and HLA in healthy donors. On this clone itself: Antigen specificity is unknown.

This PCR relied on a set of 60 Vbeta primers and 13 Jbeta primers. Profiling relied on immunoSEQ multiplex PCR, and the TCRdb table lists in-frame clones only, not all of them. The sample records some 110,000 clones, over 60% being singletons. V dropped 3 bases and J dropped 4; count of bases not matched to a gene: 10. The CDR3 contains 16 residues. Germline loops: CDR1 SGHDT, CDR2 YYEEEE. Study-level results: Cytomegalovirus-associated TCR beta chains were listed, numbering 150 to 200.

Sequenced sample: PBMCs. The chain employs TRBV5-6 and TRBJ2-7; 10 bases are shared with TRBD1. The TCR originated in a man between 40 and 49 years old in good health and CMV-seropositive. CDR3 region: CASSSGGTGAFYEQYF. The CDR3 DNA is TGTGCCAGCAGCTCTGGGGGGACAGGGGCATTTTACGAGCAGTACTTC. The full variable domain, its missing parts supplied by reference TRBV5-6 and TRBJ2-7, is DAGVTQSPTHLIKTRGQQVTLRCSPKSGHDTVSWYQQALGQGPQFIFQYYEEEERQRGNFPDRFSGHQFPNYSSELNVNALLLGDSALYLCASSSGGTGAFYEQYFGPGTRLTVT.